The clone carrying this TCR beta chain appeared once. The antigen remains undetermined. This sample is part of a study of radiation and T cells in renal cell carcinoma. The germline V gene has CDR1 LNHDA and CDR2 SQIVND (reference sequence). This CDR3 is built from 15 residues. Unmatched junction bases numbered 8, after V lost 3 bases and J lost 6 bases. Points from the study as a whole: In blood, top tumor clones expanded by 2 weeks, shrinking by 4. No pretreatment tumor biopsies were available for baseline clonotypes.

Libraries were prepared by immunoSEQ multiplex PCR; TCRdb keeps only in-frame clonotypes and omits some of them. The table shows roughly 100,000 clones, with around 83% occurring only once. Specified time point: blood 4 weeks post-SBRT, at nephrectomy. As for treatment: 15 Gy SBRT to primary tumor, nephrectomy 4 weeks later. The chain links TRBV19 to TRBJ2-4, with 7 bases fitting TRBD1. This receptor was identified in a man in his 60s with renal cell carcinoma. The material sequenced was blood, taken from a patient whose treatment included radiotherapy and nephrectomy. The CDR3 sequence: CASSMTGTDVNIQYF. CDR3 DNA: TGTGCCAGTAGTATGACCGGGACAGACGTAAACATTCAGTACTTC.